Listed below are T cell receptor beta chains from one sample, sequenced in a study of shared clonotypes between healthy human individuals. Method: immunoSEQ multiplex PCR; TCRdb's copy keeps in-frame clones and lacks some. The table has millions of clones, about 94% seen once. Source material: naive CD8+ T cells sorted from blood. All receptors come from a man aged 18 to 35 in good health. CDR3s include the opening cysteine and the closing phenylalanine or tryptophan. The D gene is left open where the match is weak. Expanded clones get a size class; other rows say once, few or many, or leave the size out.

-,TRBV6-1,TRBJ2-7,-,TGTGCCAGCAGTGAGGGTCTAGCCTACGAGCAGTACTTC,CASSEGLAYEQYF
once,TRBV5-1,TRBJ2-7,-,TGCGCCAGCAAGGGGCTGGGGTACGAGCAGTACTTC,CASKGLGYEQYF
-,TRBV7-9,TRBJ2-7,-,TGTGCCAGCAGCCAACCCATACGGACACCATTAACCTACGAGCAGTACTTC,CASSQPIRTPLTYEQYF
-,TRBV5-1,TRBJ2-7,TRBD2,TGCGCCAGCAGCTTGGAGGCCCCCGCGGGACTAGCGAGCTACGAGCAGTACTTC,CASSLEAPAGLASYEQYF
-,TRBV5-1,TRBJ2-2,-,TGCGCCAGCAGCCCGGTCACCGGGGAGCTGTTTTTT,CASSPVTGELFF
-,TRBV4-1,TRBJ1-1,-,TGCGCCAGTAGCCAGCTCAAAATGAACACTGAAGCTTTCTTT,CASSQLKMNTEAFF
-,TRBV28,TRBJ1-1,-,TGTGCCAGCAGTCCCCCCTTAGGTTGGACGGACACTGAAGCTTTCTTT,CASSPPLGWTDTEAFF
-,TRBV4-1,TRBJ2-1,-,TGCGCCAGCAGCCAAGATCCACCCTGGACAACTTACTCCTACAATGAGCAGTTCTTC,CASSQDPPWTTYSYNEQFF
once,TRBV19,TRBJ1-6,TRBD1,TGTGCCAGTATCGAGGAACAGGGGAGGAATTCACCCCTCCACTTT,CASIEEQGRNSPLHF
-,TRBV30,TRBJ1-2,-,TGTGCCTGGAGTGCCGCCGGGCCCTCTGACTATGGCTACACCTTC,CAWSAAGPSDYGYTF
-,TRBV7-9,TRBJ2-6,-,TGTGCCAGCACGGACAGGGAGGGCCCTGGGGCCAACGTCCTGACTTTC,CASTDREGPGANVLTF
once,TRBV7-9,TRBJ2-7,-,TGTGCCAGCAGCTTAGGGCCGGGTTCCGAGCAGTACTTC,CASSLGPGSEQYF
-,TRBV7-9,TRBJ2-1,TRBD2,TGTGCCAGCAGCGCCCGACTAGCGGGAGGGAACGGTGAGCAGTTCTTC,CASSARLAGGNGEQFF
-,TRBV5-6,TRBJ2-3,-,TGTGCCAGCAGCTTGGGACACGGCACAGATACGCAGTATTTT,CASSLGHGTDTQYF
-,TRBV30,TRBJ2-7,-,TGTGCCTGGAGTGAGGGGGTCGAGCAGTACTTC,CAWSEGVEQYF
-,TRBV27,TRBJ2-1,-,TGTGCCAGCAGTTTCCGACTAACCGAGCAGTTCTTC,CASSFRLTEQFF
-,TRBV7-9,TRBJ1-1,-,TGTGCCAGCAGCTTAGCCAGGGCGGACACTGAAGCTTTCTTT,CASSLARADTEAFF
-,TRBV29-1,TRBJ2-2,-,TGCAGCGTTGGGTGGGACACGAACACCGGGGAGCTGTTTTTT,CSVGWDTNTGELFF
-,TRBV6-5,TRBJ2-5,-,TGTGCCAGCAGTTACTCGAATGGTGGAGAGACCCAGTACTTC,CASSYSNGGETQYF
-,TRBV7-6,TRBJ2-1,TRBD2,TGTGCCAGCAGCTTAGACTTAGCGGGGTACAATGAGCAGTTCTTC,CASSLDLAGYNEQFF
-,TRBV4-3,TRBJ2-7,-,TGCGCCAGCAGCCAAGACCGCGGGGACAAGCAGTACTTC,CASSQDRGDKQYF
-,TRBV11-2,TRBJ2-7,-,TGTGCCAGCAGCTTATTGGACAGTAAGTACGAGCAGTACTTC,CASSLLDSKYEQYF
few,TRBV9,TRBJ1-1,TRBD1,TGTGCCAGCAGCGTAGAGGGGACAGGGGGCACTGAAGCTTTCTTT,CASSVEGTGGTEAFF
-,TRBV6-5,TRBJ1-2,TRBD1,TGTGCCAGCAGTCTCCCGACAGGGGCTGGCTACACCTTC,CASSLPTGAGYTF
-,TRBV4-1,TRBJ2-7,-,TGCGCCAGCAGCCCCGGCTGGAGCTCCTACGAGCAGTACTTC,CASSPGWSSYEQYF
-,TRBV30,TRBJ2-7,-,TGTGCCTGGAGTGACCTAGGTGACGAGCAGTACTTC,CAWSDLGDEQYF
-,TRBV9,TRBJ2-3,-,TGTGCCAGCAGCATCTTCACAGATACGCAGTATTTT,CASSIFTDTQYF
-,TRBV28,TRBJ2-7,TRBD1,TGTGCCAGCACCCACAGGGGCGACGGCTCCTACGAGCAGTACTTC,CASTHRGDGSYEQYF
-,TRBV28,TRBJ1-2,TRBD1,TGTGCCAGCACCAGCGCGACAGGGATCTATGGCTACACCTTC,CASTSATGIYGYTF
-,TRBV28,TRBJ2-4,-,TGTGCCAGCAGCCCCTGGCCGAGACTAGAAAACATTCAGTACTTC,CASSPWPRLENIQYF
-,TRBV11-2,TRBJ2-2,-,TGTGCCAGCAGCTTAACGGCCGGGGAGCTGTTTTTT,CASSLTAGELFF